This T cell receptor beta chain was captured in a study of blood T cell repertoires in COVID-19. Study-level information: The origin of the acute and convalescent COVID-19 samples was the United States, Italy and Spain. PBMCs, B-cell-depleted T cells, or T cells provided the cDNA or gDNA that made up the material.

With 4 bases removed from V and 5 bases from J, the gap between germline ends came to 21 bases. This CDR3 contains 17 residues. In germline, CDR1 is SGHNT, CDR2 YYREEE (reference sequence). Original handling: Reference gene primer amplification gave nucleated cell count estimates. Some clones are missing from TCRdb's copy, which holds only in-frame ones; the method was immunoSEQ multiplex PCR. V and J calls plus clone size are reproduced from that table; the DNA served to infer D and trimming. The table records about 200,000 clones, approximately 81% of them present only once. The sample consisted of peripheral blood. The rearrangement joins TRBV5-4 to TRBJ2-2; TRBD1 is a possible D gene (6 bases). The sequence was collected from an elderly woman with acute or convalescent COVID-19. CDR3 amino acids: CASSPLWGREVTGELFF. CDR3 bases: TGTGCCAGCAGCCCCCTCTGGGGGCGCGAAGTAACCGGGGAGCTGTTTTTT. Supplemented by reference TRBV5-4 and TRBJ2-2, the full variable domain reads ETGVTQSPTHLIKTRGQQVTLRCSSQSGHNTVSWYQQALGQGPQFIFQYYREEENGRGNFPPRFSGLQFPNYSSELNVNALELDDSALYLCASSPLWGREVTGELFFGEGSRLTVL.